This record covers a single T cell receptor (beta chain). This CDR3 region has 15 residues. Trimming cost V 9 bases and J 6 bases, with 20 bases left between them. In the multiple sclerosis control group, patients were treatment-naive and had stable or active relapsing-remitting disease. The authors negatively isolated CD8+ and CD4+ T cells and FACS-enriched TEMRA cells. Random hexamers were used to reverse transcribe the RNA input (roughly 0.5 to 1 ug). Across 54 Vbeta and 13 Jbeta, TCR beta CDR3 was amplified with immunoSEQ multiplex PCR. MiXCR, applied by TCRdb to the immunoSEQ multiplex PCR reads, yields one record per CDR3 protein. This repertoire shows 200,000 or so distinct CDR3 sequences, 80% to 95% found once; its top ten account for about 0.12%. These data are taken from a study of CD8 T cells in Susac syndrome.

The material sequenced was CD8+ T cells from PBMCs. This sequence originates from a human donor with multiple sclerosis. V is TRBV12-3 or TRBV12-4 and J is TRBJ2-2; D perhaps matches TRBD1 (6 bases). This CDR3 is CARGAAPRSPGELFF. For the CDR3, the DNA is TGTGCCAGGGGGGCCGCGCCCAGAAGTCCCGGGGAGCTGTTTTTT.